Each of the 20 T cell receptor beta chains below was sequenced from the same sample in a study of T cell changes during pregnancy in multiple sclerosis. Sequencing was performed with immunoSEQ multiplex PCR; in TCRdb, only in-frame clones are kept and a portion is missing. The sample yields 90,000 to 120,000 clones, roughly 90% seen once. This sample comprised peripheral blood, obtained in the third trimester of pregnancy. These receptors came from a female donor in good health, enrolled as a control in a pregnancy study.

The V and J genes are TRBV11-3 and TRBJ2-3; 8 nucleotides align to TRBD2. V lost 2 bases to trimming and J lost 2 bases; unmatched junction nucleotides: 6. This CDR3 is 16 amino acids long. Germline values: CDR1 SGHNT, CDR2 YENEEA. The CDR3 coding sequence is TGTGCCAGCAGCTTATTTCGGGGGGGACTCACAGATACGCAGTATTTT. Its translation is CASSLFRGGLTDTQYF. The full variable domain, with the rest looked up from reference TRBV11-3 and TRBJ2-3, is EAGVVQSPRYKIIEKKQPVAFWCNPISGHNTLYWYLQNLGQGPELLIRYENEEAVDDSQLPKDRFSAERLKGVDSTLKIQPAELGDSAVYLCASSLFRGGLTDTQYFGPGTRLTVL.

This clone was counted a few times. This CDR3 is CASSLGQGFGYTF. The CDR3 nucleotides are TGCGCCAGCAGCTTGGGACAGGGGTTTGGCTACACCTTC. The chain joins TRBV5-1 to TRBJ1-2; TRBD1 matches 8 bases. Looked up from germline, CDR1 is SGHRS and CDR2 is YFSETQ. V lost 0 bases and J lost 7; bases outside the gene matches: 2. This CDR3 has 13 residues.

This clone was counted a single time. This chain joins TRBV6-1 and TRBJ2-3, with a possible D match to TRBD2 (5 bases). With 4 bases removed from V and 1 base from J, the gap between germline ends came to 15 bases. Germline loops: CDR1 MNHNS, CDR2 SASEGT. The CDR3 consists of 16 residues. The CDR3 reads CASSGPTRRGTDTQYF. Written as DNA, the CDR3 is TGTGCCAGCAGTGGGCCGACAAGGCGGGGCACAGATACGCAGTATTTT.

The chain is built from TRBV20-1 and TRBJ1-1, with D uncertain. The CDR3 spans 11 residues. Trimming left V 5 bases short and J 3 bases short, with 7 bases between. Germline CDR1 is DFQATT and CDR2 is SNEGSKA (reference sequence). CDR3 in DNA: TGCAGTGCTTTCACTGACACTGAAGCTTTCTTT. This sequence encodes CSAFTDTEAFF.

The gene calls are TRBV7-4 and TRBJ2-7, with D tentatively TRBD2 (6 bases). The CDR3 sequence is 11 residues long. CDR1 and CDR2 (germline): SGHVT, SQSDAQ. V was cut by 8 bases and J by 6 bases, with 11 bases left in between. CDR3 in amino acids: CASGWGVEQYF. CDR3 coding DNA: TGTGCCAGCGGTTGGGGGGTCGAGCAGTACTTC.

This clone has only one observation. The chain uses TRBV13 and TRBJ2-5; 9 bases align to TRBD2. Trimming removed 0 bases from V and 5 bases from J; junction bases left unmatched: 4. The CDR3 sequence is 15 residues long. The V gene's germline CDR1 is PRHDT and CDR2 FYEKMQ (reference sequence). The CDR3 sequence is CASSLGSGGFETQYF. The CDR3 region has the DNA TGTGCCAGCAGCTTAGGGAGCGGGGGGTTCGAGACCCAGTACTTC.

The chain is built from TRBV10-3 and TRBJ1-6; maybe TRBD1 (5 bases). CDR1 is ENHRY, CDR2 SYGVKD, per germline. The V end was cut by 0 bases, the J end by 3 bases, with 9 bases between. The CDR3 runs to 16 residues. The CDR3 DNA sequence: TGTGCCATCAGTGAGTCTGGCGGGGGCTATAATTCACCCCTCCACTTT. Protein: CAISESGGGYNSPLHF.

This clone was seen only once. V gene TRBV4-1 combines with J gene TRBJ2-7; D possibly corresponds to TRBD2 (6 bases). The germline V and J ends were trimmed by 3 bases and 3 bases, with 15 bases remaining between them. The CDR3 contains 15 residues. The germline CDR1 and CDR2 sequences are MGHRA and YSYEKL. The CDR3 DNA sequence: TGCGCCAGCAGCCACCGCGGGGCTTTAATCTACGAGCAGTACTTC. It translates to CASSHRGALIYEQYF.

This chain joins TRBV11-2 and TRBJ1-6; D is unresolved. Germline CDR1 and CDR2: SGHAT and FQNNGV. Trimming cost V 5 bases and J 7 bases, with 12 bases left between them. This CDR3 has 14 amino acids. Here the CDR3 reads CASSQYMVNSPLHF. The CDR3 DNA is TGTGCCAGCAGCCAGTACATGGTAAATTCACCCCTCCACTTT.

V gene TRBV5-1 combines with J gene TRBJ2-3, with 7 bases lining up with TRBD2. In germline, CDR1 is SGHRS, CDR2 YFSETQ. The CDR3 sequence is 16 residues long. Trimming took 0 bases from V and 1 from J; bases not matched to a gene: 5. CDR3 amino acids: CASSLGVAGRTDTQYF. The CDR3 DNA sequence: TGCGCCAGCAGCTTGGGGGTAGCGGGCCGCACAGATACGCAGTATTTT.

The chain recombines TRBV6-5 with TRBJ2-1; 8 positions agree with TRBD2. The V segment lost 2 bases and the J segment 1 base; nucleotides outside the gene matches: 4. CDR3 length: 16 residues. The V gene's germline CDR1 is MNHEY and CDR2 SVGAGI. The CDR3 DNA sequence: TGTGCCAGCAGTTACGGCTCTAGCGGGTCCTACAATGAGCAGTTCTTC. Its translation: CASSYGSSGSYNEQFF.

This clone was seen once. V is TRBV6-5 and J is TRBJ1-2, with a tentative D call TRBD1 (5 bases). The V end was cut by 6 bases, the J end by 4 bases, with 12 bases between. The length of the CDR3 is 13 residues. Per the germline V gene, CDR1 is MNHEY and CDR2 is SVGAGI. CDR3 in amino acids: CASSPDRIYGYTF. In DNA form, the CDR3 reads TGTGCCAGCAGCCCTGACAGAATCTATGGCTACACCTTC.

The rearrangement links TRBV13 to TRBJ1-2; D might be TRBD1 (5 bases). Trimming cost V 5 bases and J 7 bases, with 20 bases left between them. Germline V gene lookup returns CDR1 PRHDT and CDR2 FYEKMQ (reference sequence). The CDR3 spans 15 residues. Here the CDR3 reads CASSQGRQSLSGYTF. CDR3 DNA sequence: TGTGCCAGCAGCCAAGGTCGACAGTCTCTTTCTGGCTACACCTTC. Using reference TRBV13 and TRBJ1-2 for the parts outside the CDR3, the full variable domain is AAGVIQSPRHLIKEKRETATLKCYPIPRHDTVYWYQQGPGQDPQFLISFYEKMQSDKGSIPDRFSAQQFSDYHSELNMSSLELGDSALYFCASSQGRQSLSGYTFGSGTRLTVV.

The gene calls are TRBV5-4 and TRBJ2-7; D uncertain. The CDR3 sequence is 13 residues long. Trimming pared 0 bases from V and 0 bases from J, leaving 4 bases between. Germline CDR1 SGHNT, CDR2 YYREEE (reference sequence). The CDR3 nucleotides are TGTGCCAGCAGCTTGGCCATCTCCTACGAGCAGTACTTC. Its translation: CASSLAISYEQYF.

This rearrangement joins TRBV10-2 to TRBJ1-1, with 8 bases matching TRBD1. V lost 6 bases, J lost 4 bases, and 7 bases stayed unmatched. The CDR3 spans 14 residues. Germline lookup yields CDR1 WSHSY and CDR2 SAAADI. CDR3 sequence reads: CASRQDRAGTEAFF. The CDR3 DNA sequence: TGCGCCAGCAGACAGGACAGGGCAGGCACTGAAGCTTTCTTT.

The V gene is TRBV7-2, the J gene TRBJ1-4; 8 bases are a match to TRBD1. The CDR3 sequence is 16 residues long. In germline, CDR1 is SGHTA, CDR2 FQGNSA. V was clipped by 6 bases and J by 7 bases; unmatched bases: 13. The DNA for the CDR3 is TGTGCCAGCAGTTTACATCTACAGGGGGAGGGTGAAAAACTGTTTTTT. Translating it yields CASSLHLQGEGEKLFF.

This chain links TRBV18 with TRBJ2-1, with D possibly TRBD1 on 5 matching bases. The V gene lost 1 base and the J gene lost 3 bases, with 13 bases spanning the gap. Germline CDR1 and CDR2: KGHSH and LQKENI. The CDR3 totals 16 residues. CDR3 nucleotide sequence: TGTGCCAGCTCACCACTAGACAGACAGCGCTACAATGAGCAGTTCTTC. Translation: CASSPLDRQRYNEQFF.

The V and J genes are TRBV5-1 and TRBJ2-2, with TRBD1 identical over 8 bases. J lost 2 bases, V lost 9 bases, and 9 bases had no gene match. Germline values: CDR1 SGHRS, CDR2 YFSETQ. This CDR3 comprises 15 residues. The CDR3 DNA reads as TGCGCCACCTACGGACAGGGCGACAACACCGGGGAGCTGTTTTTT. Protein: CATYGQGDNTGELFF. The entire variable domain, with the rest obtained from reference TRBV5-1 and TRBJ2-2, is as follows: KAGVTQTPRYLIKTRGQQVTLSCSPISGHRSVSWYQQTPGQGLQFLFEYFSETQRNKGNFPGRFSGRQFSNSRSEMNVSTLELGDSALYLCATYGQGDNTGELFFGEGSRLTVL.

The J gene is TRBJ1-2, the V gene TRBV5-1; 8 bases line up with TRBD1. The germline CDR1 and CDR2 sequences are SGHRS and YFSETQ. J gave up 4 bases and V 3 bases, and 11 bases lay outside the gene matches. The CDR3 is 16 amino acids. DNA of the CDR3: TGCGCCAGCAGCTCTGGGGGGACAGGCACCGCCTATGGCTACACCTTC. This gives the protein CASSSGGTGTAYGYTF.

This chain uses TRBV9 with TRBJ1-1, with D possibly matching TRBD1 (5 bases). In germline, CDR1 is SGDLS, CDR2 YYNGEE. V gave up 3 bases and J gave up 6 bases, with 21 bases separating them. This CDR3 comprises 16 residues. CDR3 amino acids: CASSELGESGVAEAFF. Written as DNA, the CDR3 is TGTGCCAGCAGCGAGTTAGGGGAATCGGGTGTCGCTGAAGCTTTCTTT.